This T cell receptor beta chain was sequenced during a study of blood T cells in healthy people across ages. Study-wide results and caveats: Total diversity from one million sequenced T cells was likely underestimated. Older age went with lower TCR beta diversity per million T cells, in a roughly linear way.

This clonotype came up once. Its antigen is not identified. V was shortened by 4 bases and J by 1 base, with 16 bases between the two germline ends. The CDR3 has 16 residues. Germline CDR1 SGHTA, CDR2 FQGNSA. The use of a sample-barcoded 5' primer and a J-beta primer mix characterized a second PCR of about 7 to 12 cycles. TCRdb reprocessed the 5' RACE reads via MiXCR and lists one record per CDR3 protein. The table has about 630,000 distinct CDR3 sequences, roughly 20% seen once. The chain uses TRBV7-2 and TRBJ1-1; maybe TRBD1 (5 bases). The source material was blood. This TCR was recovered from a man in his 70s in good health. Written as DNA, the CDR3 is TGTGCCAGCAGCTCCAAAGGTCGGGGGAAGAACACTGAAGCTTTCTTT. Its protein product is CASSSKGRGKNTEAFF.